This T cell receptor beta chain was sequenced for a study of blood T cell repertoires in COVID-19. Profiled with immunoSEQ multiplex PCR; TCRdb holds only in-frame clones, not every one. Of roughly 360,000 clones in the sample, roughly four fifths were seen once. The germline V gene encodes CDR1 SNHLY and CDR2 FYNNEI. The CDR3 spans 13 residues. V lost 7 bases to trimming and J lost 2 bases, with 11 bases between them. Participant-given clinical history determined each cohort assignment. Among Cohort 3 donors, those recovered had two negative PCRs, clearance, or symptom resolution. This TCR derives from a woman aged 45-65 years who had recovered from COVID-19. The source material was PBMCs or T cells enriched from blood (not recorded which). The chain has TRBV2 and TRBJ1-1; D not certain. CDR3 nucleotides: TGTGCCAGCACCCGTCTTATCAACACTGAAGCTTTCTTT. Its protein is CASTRLINTEAFF.